These 17 T cell receptor beta chains share one sample of origin, sequenced in a study of OX40 agonist ivuxolimab in advanced cancers. Sequencing was performed with immunoSEQ multiplex PCR; in TCRdb, only in-frame clones are kept and a portion is missing. The data show some 76,000 clones, around four fifths seen once. The sample was CD4+ or CD8+ T cells sorted from blood, taken in a trial of the OX40 agonist ivuxolimab. The receptors were gathered from an adult with an advanced solid tumor such as melanoma, head and neck, liver or kidney cancer.

This chain links TRBV11-3 with TRBJ2-1; TRBD1 matches at 7 bases. This CDR3 contains 15 residues. Germline lookup yields CDR1 SGHNT and CDR2 YENEEA. The ends lost 3 bases at V and 8 bases at J; junction bases unmatched: 10. In DNA form, the CDR3 reads TGTGCCAGCAGCTTCCGACAGGGCGCATTTGATGAGCAGTTCTTC. The encoded protein is CASSFRQGAFDEQFF.

This clone was observed a single time. The chain has TRBV7-9 and TRBJ2-1; D ambiguous. This CDR3 has 12 amino acids. V was shortened by 1 base and J by 7 bases, with 5 bases between the two germline ends. Germline CDR1 SEHNR, CDR2 FQNEAQ (reference sequence). The CDR3 nucleotides read TGTGCCAGCAGCTTAGTGTCTAATGAGCAGTTCTTC. This translates into CASSLVSNEQFF.

This clone is a singleton in its sample. The chain combines TRBV6-6 with TRBJ1-1, with unresolved D. V lost 8 bases, J lost 3 bases, and 13 bases lay in between. From germline, CDR1 is MNHNY and CDR2 SVGAGI (reference sequence). This CDR3 is 13 amino acids long. As DNA, the CDR3 is TGTGCCAGCTCCCCATCGGTTTACACTGAAGCTTTCTTT. This translates into CASSPSVYTEAFF.

This chain connects TRBV27 to TRBJ2-7, with D possibly being TRBD2 (5 bases). Germline V gene lookup returns CDR1 MNHEY and CDR2 SMNVEV (reference sequence). V lost 6 bases to trimming and J lost 2 bases, with 20 bases between them. CDR3 length: 16 amino acids. For the CDR3, the DNA is TGTGCCAGCAGCCTTCTCCTAGCCGGGTCTCCCTACGAGCAGTACTTC. Its translation: CASSLLLAGSPYEQYF.

The V and J genes are TRBV6-1 and TRBJ1-5; D is unclear. Trimming shortened V by 4 bases and J by 6 bases, and 10 bases separated the two germline ends. CDR3 length: 13 amino acids. CDR1 and CDR2 from the germline V gene are MNHNS and SASEGT. CDR3 protein: CASSGGPGQPQHF. The CDR3 coding sequence is TGTGCCAGCAGTGGGGGTCCGGGTCAGCCCCAGCATTTT.

The chain links TRBV5-1 to TRBJ2-1; 11 nucleotides agree with TRBD1. Trimming removed 3 bases from V and 7 bases from J; junction bases left unmatched: 0. The CDR3 loop spans 13 amino acids. CDR1 is SGHRS, CDR2 YFSETQ, per germline. The CDR3 coding sequence is TGCGCCAGCAGCTGGGACAGGGGGAATGAGCAGTTCTTC. The encoded protein is CASSWDRGNEQFF. The entire variable domain, with the rest obtained from reference TRBV5-1 and TRBJ2-1, is as follows: KAGVTQTPRYLIKTRGQQVTLSCSPISGHRSVSWYQQTPGQGLQFLFEYFSETQRNKGNFPGRFSGRQFSNSRSEMNVSTLELGDSALYLCASSWDRGNEQFFGPGTRLTVL.

This clone has a count of ten or more. This rearrangement joins TRBV4-1 to TRBJ1-5; 9 bases are a match to TRBD1. V lost 0 bases, J lost 7 bases, and 7 bases stayed unmatched. This CDR3 contains 16 residues. The germline CDR1 and CDR2 sequences are MGHRA and YSYEKL. In nucleotides, the CDR3 is TGCGCCAGCAGCCAAGAGGGGACAGGGAGTTACCAGCCCCAGCATTTT. It translates to CASSQEGTGSYQPQHF.

This sequence joins TRBV30 and TRBJ2-3; TRBD2 might be the D (6 bases). Germline V gene data show CDR1 as GTSNPN and CDR2 as SVGIG (reference sequence). This CDR3 is built from 13 residues. The V end was cut by 5 bases, the J end by 0 bases, with 9 bases between. The CDR3 DNA reads TGTGCCTGGGGCGGGAAGAGCACAGATACGCAGTATTTT. It is translated as CAWGGKSTDTQYF.

The genes are TRBV6-5 and TRBJ1-2; TRBD1 is a possible D gene (5 bases). The CDR3 extends over 15 amino acids. Germline V lookup: CDR1 MNHEY, CDR2 SVGAGI. Trimming stripped 0 bases from V and 3 bases from J, with 11 bases between. CDR3 sequence (DNA): TGTGCCAGCAGTTACTCGGACCAGGGTGACTATGGCTACACCTTC. Its protein is CASSYSDQGDYGYTF.

The rearrangement links TRBV27 to TRBJ1-6, with 9 nucleotides matching TRBD1. Trimming took 8 bases from V and 5 from J; bases not matched to a gene: 10. The CDR3 extends over 16 amino acids. Germline-derived CDR1 and CDR2 are MNHEY and SMNVEV (reference sequence). The CDR3 is CASGLPRTGDNSPLHF. DNA of the CDR3: TGTGCCAGCGGCCTCCCAAGGACAGGGGATAATTCACCCCTCCACTTT.

This chain links TRBV5-1 with TRBJ2-2; 11 bases fit TRBD2. Losses at the gene ends were 4 bases for V and 4 bases for J; bases not matched to a gene: 6. The CDR3 contains 16 residues. The germline V gene has CDR1 SGHRS and CDR2 YFSETQ. CDR3 DNA: TGCGCCAGCAGCCCAGGGACTAGCGGAAGCACCGGGGAGCTGTTTTTT. Its translation is CASSPGTSGSTGELFF.

The chain recombines TRBV4-3 with TRBJ2-5; 7 bases are a match to TRBD2. V was pared by 0 bases and J by 5 bases, with 6 bases of the junction left unmatched. The CDR3 consists of 15 residues. Germline assignment: CDR1 LGHNA and CDR2 YSLEER. Here the CDR3 DNA reads TGCGCCAGCAGCCAAGATCGGGGGGTCGGGGAGACCCAGTACTTC. Translating it yields CASSQDRGVGETQYF.

The sample holds one count of this clone. The gene calls are TRBV28 and TRBJ2-7, with 7 bases fitting TRBD1. Looked up from germline, CDR1 is MDHEN and CDR2 is SYDVKM. This CDR3 is built from 14 residues. The V and J ends lost 6 bases and 4 bases, in that order; junction bases with no gene match: 9. CDR3 in DNA: TGTGCCAGCAGGGGAGCAGGGGGTAGATACGAGCAGTACTTC. Translating gives CASRGAGGRYEQYF.

The V gene is TRBV6-6, the J gene TRBJ1-2; D is ambiguous. This CDR3 contains 14 residues. The V end lost 0 bases, the J end lost 8 bases, and 13 bases lay between the germline ends. Germline V CDR1 and CDR2: MNHNY, SVGAGI (reference sequence). CDR3 protein: CASSYSMTREGYTF. Written as DNA, the CDR3 is TGTGCCAGCAGTTACTCGATGACTCGAGAAGGCTACACCTTC.

The chain couples TRBV4-3 to TRBJ2-1, with a weak D call TRBD2 (5 bases). CDR1 LGHNA and CDR2 YSLEER come from the germline V gene. The CDR3 is 14 amino acids. Deletions cut 5 bases from V and 5 bases from J, with 13 bases between. The CDR3 DNA is TGCGCCAGCAGCTTCCAAACCGGGGACAATGAGCAGTTCTTC. The encoded protein is CASSFQTGDNEQFF.

CDR3 coding DNA: TGTGCCAGTAGTGGGACAGAGACGCTTTATGGCTACACCTTC. It encodes CASSGTETLYGYTF. The V gene is TRBV19, the J gene TRBJ1-2, with TRBD1 matching over 7 bases. Losses at the gene ends were 5 bases for V and 5 bases for J; bases not matched to a gene: 8. The CDR3 is 14 residues long. Germline values: CDR1 LNHDA, CDR2 SQIVND (reference sequence).

This chain joins TRBV30 and TRBJ1-2; maybe TRBD1 (5 bases). V shed 3 bases and J shed 2 bases, with 16 bases lying between them. The length of the CDR3 is 15 residues. Germline values: CDR1 GTSNPN, CDR2 SVGIG (reference sequence). CDR3 protein: CAWRVPGRPNYGYTF. The CDR3, as DNA: TGTGCCTGGAGGGTTCCGGGACGGCCAAACTATGGCTACACCTTC.